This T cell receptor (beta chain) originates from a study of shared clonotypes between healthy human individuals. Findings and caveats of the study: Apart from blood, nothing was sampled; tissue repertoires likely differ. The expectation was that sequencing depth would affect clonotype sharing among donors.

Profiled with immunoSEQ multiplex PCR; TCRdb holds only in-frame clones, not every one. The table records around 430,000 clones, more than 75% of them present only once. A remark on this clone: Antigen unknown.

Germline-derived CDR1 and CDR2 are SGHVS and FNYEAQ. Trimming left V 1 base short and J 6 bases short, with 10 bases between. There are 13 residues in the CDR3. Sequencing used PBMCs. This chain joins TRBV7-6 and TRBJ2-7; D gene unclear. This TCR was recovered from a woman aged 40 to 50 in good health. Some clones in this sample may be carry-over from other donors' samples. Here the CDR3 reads CASSLVVRGEQYF. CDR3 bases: TGTGCCAGCAGCTTAGTTGTCCGAGGCGAGCAGTACTTC.